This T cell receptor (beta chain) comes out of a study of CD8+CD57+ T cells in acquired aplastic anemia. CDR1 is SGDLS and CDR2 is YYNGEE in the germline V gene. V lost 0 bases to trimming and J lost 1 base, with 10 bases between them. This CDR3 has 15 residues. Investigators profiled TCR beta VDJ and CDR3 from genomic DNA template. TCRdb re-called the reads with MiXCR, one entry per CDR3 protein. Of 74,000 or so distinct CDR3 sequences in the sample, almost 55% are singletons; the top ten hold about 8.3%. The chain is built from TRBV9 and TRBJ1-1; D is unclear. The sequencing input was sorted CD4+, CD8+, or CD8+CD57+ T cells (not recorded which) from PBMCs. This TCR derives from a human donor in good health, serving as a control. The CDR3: CASSVGQVANTEAFF. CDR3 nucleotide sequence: TGTGCCAGCAGCGTAGGACAAGTGGCGAACACTGAAGCTTTCTTT.